Below are 12 T cell receptor beta chains sequenced from a single sample in a study of CD8 T cells in Susac syndrome. With random hexamers, reverse transcription was performed on about 0.45 to 1 ug of RNA. TCRdb re-called the immunoSEQ multiplex PCR reads with MiXCR, one entry per CDR3 protein. Here the sample spans 210,000 or so distinct CDR3 sequences, around 90% being singletons. The sample comprised CD8+ T cells from PBMCs. The receptor source for this set is a human donor with multiple sclerosis.

The J gene is TRBJ2-7, the V gene TRBV13, with 8 positions matching TRBD1. The CDR3 has 14 residues. J was trimmed by 4 bases and V by 5 bases; bases with no gene match: 7. The germline CDR1 and CDR2 sequences are PRHDT and FYEKMQ (reference sequence). The CDR3 reads CASSPDRGRYEQYF. The DNA for the CDR3 is TGTGCCAGCAGCCCCGACAGGGGTCGGTACGAGCAGTACTTC. The full variable domain, completed using reference TRBV13 and TRBJ2-7, is AAGVIQSPRHLIKEKRETATLKCYPIPRHDTVYWYQQGPGQDPQFLISFYEKMQSDKGSIPDRFSAQQFSDYHSELNMSSLELGDSALYFCASSPDRGRYEQYFGPGTRLTVT.

This sequence joins TRBV6-4 and TRBJ2-3, with D unclear. CDR3 length: 15 residues. V gave up 0 bases and J gave up 4 bases, with 11 bases separating them. The germline V gene has CDR1 MRHNA and CDR2 SNTAGT. This CDR3 reads CASSDSSASSDTQYF. CDR3 nucleotide sequence: TGTGCCAGCAGTGACTCCTCAGCATCCTCAGATACGCAGTATTTT.

The rearrangement links TRBV5-4 to TRBJ1-1, with D uncertain. This CDR3 is 14 amino acids long. Germline lookup yields CDR1 SGHNT and CDR2 YYREEE (reference sequence). V was pared by 1 base and J by 0 bases, with 7 bases between. The CDR3 loop is CASSLRALNTEAFF. In DNA, the CDR3 is TGTGCCAGCAGCTTGCGGGCCCTGAACACTGAAGCTTTCTTT.

In regard to this clonotype: Sequence at one end of the junction differs from germline and may be a read error. CDR3 in amino acids: CVWTYRSSYEQYF. The CDR3 bases are TGTGTCTGGACCTACAGGAGCTCCTACGAGCAGTACTTC. J is TRBJ2-7 and V is TRBV30, with D tentatively TRBD1 (5 bases). CDR1 is GTSNPN and CDR2 is SVGIG in the germline V gene (reference sequence). CDR3 length equals 13 residues.

J is TRBJ1-2 and V is TRBV12-3 or TRBV12-4; D is uncertain. Trimming shortened V by 5 bases and J by 8 bases, and 12 bases separated the two germline ends. The CDR3 consists of 12 residues. The chain's CDR3 is CASSLRRGGYTF. CDR3 nucleotides: TGTGCCAGCAGTCTCAGGCGTGGGGGCTACACCTTC.

The CDR3 protein is CSLVGLAGQFF. Here the CDR3 DNA reads TGCAGCCTAGTCGGACTGGCTGGGCAGTTCTTC. The chain carries TRBV29-1 and TRBJ2-1; possibly TRBD2 for D (5 bases). CDR1 SQVTM and CDR2 ANQGSEA come from the germline V gene. The CDR3 sequence is 11 residues long. V lost 8 bases and J 12 bases, leaving 17 bases between the germline ends.

J is TRBJ2-5 and V is TRBV4-2, with 9 bases matching TRBD1. Germline trimming cut 6 bases from V and 4 bases from J; bases unmatched to any gene: 18. This CDR3 is 18 amino acids long. In germline, CDR1 is LGHNA, CDR2 YNFKEQ. The CDR3 here is CASRQTDRGLLLGETQYF. DNA for the CDR3: TGTGCCAGCAGACAGACGGACAGGGGCCTCCTCTTGGGAGAGACCCAGTACTTC.

The genes are TRBV20-1 and TRBJ2-1, with TRBD2 matching 10 bases. The CDR3 contains 16 residues. The germline CDR1 and CDR2 sequences are DFQATT and SNEGSKA (reference sequence). V lost 5 bases to trimming and J lost 2 bases; unmatched junction nucleotides: 9. In DNA form, the CDR3 reads TGCAGTGCTCTATCTAGCGGGGGAAAGGCCTACAATGAGCAGTTCTTC. It specifies CSALSSGGKAYNEQFF.

This clonotype was seen once. CDR3: CATSRGPGTSGNTGELFF. The CDR3 bases are TGTGCCACCAGCAGAGGCCCCGGGACTAGCGGGAACACCGGGGAGCTGTTTTTT. This sequence joins TRBV15 and TRBJ2-2; 11 positions match TRBD2. Germline V gene data show CDR1 as LNHNV and CDR2 as YYDKDF (reference sequence). V trimming: 1 base; J trimming: 1 base; junction bases outside the gene matches: 5. The CDR3 is 18 amino acids.

The CDR3 sequence is CASSPTGGWAESYEQYF. The CDR3 DNA sequence: TGTGCCAGCAGTCCCACGGGCGGGTGGGCGGAGTCCTACGAGCAGTACTTC. The rearrangement joins TRBV7-9 to TRBJ2-7; a possible D gene is TRBD2 (5 bases). V was pared by 6 bases and J by 1 base, with 22 bases between. CDR3 length: 17 amino acids. Germline V gene data show CDR1 as SEHNR and CDR2 as FQNEAQ (reference sequence).

The rearrangement links TRBV12-5 to TRBJ1-1; 11 bases line up with TRBD1. The V segment lost 7 bases and the J segment 4 bases; nucleotides outside the gene matches: 8. Germline V gene lookup returns CDR1 LGHNT and CDR2 FRNRAP. The CDR3 runs 15 residues. The CDR3 is CASASGQGASTEAFF. The CDR3 DNA follows: TGTGCTAGTGCTTCTGGACAGGGGGCTTCCACTGAAGCTTTCTTT.

This clonotype has just one count. The CDR3 reads CASSELFRNTIYF. CDR3 nucleotides: TGTGCCAGCAGTGAACTCTTCCGGAACACCATATATTTT. This chain links TRBV6-1 with TRBJ1-3; no clear D. V was cut by 2 bases and J by 7 bases, with 9 bases left in between. This CDR3 spans 13 amino acids. Germline values: CDR1 MNHNS, CDR2 SASEGT.